A selection of T cell receptor beta chains follows, all from one sample in a study of radiation and T cells in renal cell carcinoma. Sequencing used immunoSEQ multiplex PCR; TCRdb keeps in-frame clones, though not all of them. The table shows 85,000 to 100,000 clones, with about 86% occurring only once. Sequenced material: blood, taken from a patient whose treatment included radiotherapy and nephrectomy. These receptors were obtained from a man aged 50 to 59 with renal cell carcinoma. CDR3s include the opening cysteine and the closing phenylalanine or tryptophan. A D gene is named only where the DNA matches it firmly. Clone size is given for some rows only: seen once, a few or many times, or a class if the clone is expanded.

d_call	clone_size	v_call	j_call	cdr3_nt	cdr3_aa
.	once	TRBV5-1	TRBJ2-7	TGCGCCAGCAGCTTGTTGGGGAGCTCCTACGAGCAGTACTTC	CASSLLGSSYEQYF
.	.	TRBV29-1	TRBJ2-3	TGCAGCGTTGAGAGGGACGTCGCACCGCAGTATTTT	CSVERDVAPQYF
TRBD1	.	TRBV4-1	TRBJ2-7	TGCGCCAGCAGCCTTTGGGACAGCCCCTACGAGCAGTACTTC	CASSLWDSPYEQYF
.	.	TRBV19	TRBJ2-1	TGTGCCAGTAGTATAGAAGTCAACGGGGTTTTCTCCTACAATGAGCAGTTCTTC	CASSIEVNGVFSYNEQFF
TRBD2	.	TRBV30	TRBJ2-1	TGTGCCTGGAGTACTCCGGGACTAGCCTCCTACAATGAGCAGTTCTTC	CAWSTPGLASYNEQFF
.	.	TRBV18	TRBJ2-2	TGTGCCAGCTCACCACCAGGCCTAACCGGGGAGCTGTTTTTT	CASSPPGLTGELFF
.	.	TRBV6-1	TRBJ2-7	TGTGCCAGCGGTACCTACGAGCAGTACTTC	CASGTYEQYF
.	.	TRBV7-9	TRBJ2-1	TGTGCCAGCAGCTTAGAGTATGAGCAGTTCTTC	CASSLEYEQFF
.	.	TRBV6-5	TRBJ2-7	TGTGCCAGCAGTTCCGGCAGCCTCGACGAGCAGTACTTC	CASSSGSLDEQYF
.	.	TRBV9	TRBJ1-5	TGTGCCAGCAGCGTATCCGGGACTCCCGATCAGCCCCAGCATTTT	CASSVSGTPDQPQHF
TRBD2	.	TRBV5-4	TRBJ2-1	TGTGCCAGCAGCTTGGAAGCGGGAGGGTACAATGAGCAGTTCTTC	CASSLEAGGYNEQFF
.	.	TRBV30	TRBJ1-4	TGTGCCTGGAGTACATTGGGGAGTAATGAAAAACTGTTTTTT	CAWSTLGSNEKLFF
TRBD2	.	TRBV5-4	TRBJ2-7	TGTGCCAGCAGCTTGATGGTAGCGGGGGGGGCCTACGAGCAGTACTTC	CASSLMVAGGAYEQYF
.	.	TRBV7-2	TRBJ2-5	TGTGCCAGCAGCTTAGATAGAGAGACCCAGTACTTC	CASSLDRETQYF
.	.	TRBV28	TRBJ1-1	TGTGCCAGCAGTTTAATCGGTCCGATGAACACTGAAGCTTTCTTT	CASSLIGPMNTEAFF
.	.	TRBV28	TRBJ2-2	TGTGCCAGCACCGCAGTCACCGGGGAGCTGTTTTTT	CASTAVTGELFF
TRBD2	.	TRBV5-1	TRBJ2-5	TGCGCCAGCAGCTTTGTATTAGCGGGGTCCGTGGAGACCCAGTACTTC	CASSFVLAGSVETQYF
TRBD2	.	TRBV18	TRBJ2-3	TGTGCCAGCTCACCGGGCGGGAGGGGAGATACGCAGTATTTT	CASSPGGRGDTQYF
.	.	TRBV6-5	TRBJ1-1	TGTGCCAGCAGTTACTCAGATCCGGAGGTAGGAACTGAAGCTTTCTTT	CASSYSDPEVGTEAFF
TRBD2	.	TRBV18	TRBJ2-7	TGTGCCAGCTCAAGGACTAGCGGGGGGACATACGAGCAGTACTTC	CASSRTSGGTYEQYF
TRBD1	.	TRBV19	TRBJ1-6	TGTGCCAGTAGTATACTCCGGGACAGGGGCACTGTTTCACCCCTCCACTTT	CASSILRDRGTVSPLHF
TRBD1	.	TRBV4-1	TRBJ1-4	TGCGCCAGCAGCCACCCGGACAGGGACGAAAAACTGTTTTTT	CASSHPDRDEKLFF
.	.	TRBV6-5	TRBJ2-7	TGTGCCAGCAGTTATTCGGGGGTTTCCCTCTCCTACGAGCAGTACTTC	CASSYSGVSLSYEQYF
.	.	TRBV6-6	TRBJ2-7	TGTGCCAGCAGTTCTCGGACAGCGACCTACGAGCAGTACTTC	CASSSRTATYEQYF
TRBD2	.	TRBV28	TRBJ2-5	TGTGCCAGCTCTGGCGGGAGTGTCGGGGAGACCCAGTACTTC	CASSGGSVGETQYF
TRBD1	.	TRBV29-1	TRBJ2-3	TGCAGCGTTGCCCCCGGGACAGCCAGCACAGATACGCAGTATTTT	CSVAPGTASTDTQYF
.	.	TRBV6-5	TRBJ2-7	TGTGCCAGCAGGATCCGGGGCGAGCAGTACTTC	CASRIRGEQYF
.	.	TRBV9	TRBJ1-1	TGTGCCAGCAGCGCCGGTTGGGGCGGTAACACTGAAGCTTTCTTT	CASSAGWGGNTEAFF
.	.	TRBV25-1	TRBJ1-1	TGTGCCAGCAGTGATTTTTATATGAACACTGAAGCTTTCTTT	CASSDFYMNTEAFF